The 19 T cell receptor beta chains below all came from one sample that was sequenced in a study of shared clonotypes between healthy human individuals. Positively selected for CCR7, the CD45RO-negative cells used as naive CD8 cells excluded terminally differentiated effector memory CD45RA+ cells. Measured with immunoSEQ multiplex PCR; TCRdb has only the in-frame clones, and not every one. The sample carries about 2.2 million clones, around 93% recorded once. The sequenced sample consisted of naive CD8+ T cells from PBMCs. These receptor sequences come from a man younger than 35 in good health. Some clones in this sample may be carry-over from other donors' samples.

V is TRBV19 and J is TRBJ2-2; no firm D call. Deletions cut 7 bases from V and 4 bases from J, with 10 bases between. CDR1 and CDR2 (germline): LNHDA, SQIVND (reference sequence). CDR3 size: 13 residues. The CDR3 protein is CASITRTTGELFF. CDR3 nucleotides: TGTGCCAGTATCACGCGGACCACCGGGGAGCTGTTTTTT.

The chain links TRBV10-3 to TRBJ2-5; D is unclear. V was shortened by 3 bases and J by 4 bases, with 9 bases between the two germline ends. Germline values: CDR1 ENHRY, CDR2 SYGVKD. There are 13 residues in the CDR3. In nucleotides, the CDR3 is TGTGCCATCAGTGACGAACGCCCAGAGACCCAGTACTTC. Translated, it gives CAISDERPETQYF.

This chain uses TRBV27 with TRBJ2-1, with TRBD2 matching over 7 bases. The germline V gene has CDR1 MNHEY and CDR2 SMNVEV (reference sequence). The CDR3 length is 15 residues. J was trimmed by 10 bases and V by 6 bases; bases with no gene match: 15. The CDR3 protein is CASRPLGGSLIEQFF. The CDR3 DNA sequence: TGTGCCAGCAGGCCCCTGGGCGGGAGTCTTATAGAGCAGTTCTTC.

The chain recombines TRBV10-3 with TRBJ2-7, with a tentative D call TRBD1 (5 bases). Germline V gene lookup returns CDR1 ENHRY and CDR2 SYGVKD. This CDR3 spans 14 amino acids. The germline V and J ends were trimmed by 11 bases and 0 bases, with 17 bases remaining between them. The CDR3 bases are TGTGCCGCGAAAACAGACAGCACCTCCTACGAGCAGTACTTC. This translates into CAAKTDSTSYEQYF.

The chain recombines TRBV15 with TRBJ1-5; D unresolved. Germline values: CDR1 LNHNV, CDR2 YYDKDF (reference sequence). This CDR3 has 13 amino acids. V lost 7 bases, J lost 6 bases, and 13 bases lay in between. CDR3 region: CATTWEGVQPQHF. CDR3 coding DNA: TGTGCCACCACCTGGGAGGGCGTTCAGCCCCAGCATTTT.

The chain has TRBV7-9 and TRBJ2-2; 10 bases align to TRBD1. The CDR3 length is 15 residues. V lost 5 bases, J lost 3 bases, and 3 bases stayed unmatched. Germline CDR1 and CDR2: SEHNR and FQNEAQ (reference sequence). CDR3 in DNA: TGTGCCAGCAGCCGACAGGGGGCGGACACCGGGGAGCTGTTTTTT. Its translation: CASSRQGADTGELFF.

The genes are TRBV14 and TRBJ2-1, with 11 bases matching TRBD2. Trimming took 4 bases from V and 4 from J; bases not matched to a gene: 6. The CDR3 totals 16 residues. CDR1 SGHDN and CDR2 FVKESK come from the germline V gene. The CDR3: CASSLLTSGDYNEQFF. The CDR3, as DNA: TGTGCCAGCAGCCTCCTGACTAGCGGGGATTACAATGAGCAGTTCTTC.

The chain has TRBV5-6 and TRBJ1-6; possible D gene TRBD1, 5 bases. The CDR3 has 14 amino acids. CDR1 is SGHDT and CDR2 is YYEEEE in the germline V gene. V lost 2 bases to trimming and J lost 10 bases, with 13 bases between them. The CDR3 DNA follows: TGTGCCAGCAGCTTCCCGTCCCGGGACTCACCCCTCCACTTT. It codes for CASSFPSRDSPLHF.

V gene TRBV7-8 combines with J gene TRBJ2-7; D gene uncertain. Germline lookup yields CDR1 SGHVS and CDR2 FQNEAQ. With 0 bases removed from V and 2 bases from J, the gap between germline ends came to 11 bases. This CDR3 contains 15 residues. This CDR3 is CASSLADGWPYEQYF. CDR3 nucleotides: TGTGCCAGCAGCTTAGCGGACGGCTGGCCCTACGAGCAGTACTTC.

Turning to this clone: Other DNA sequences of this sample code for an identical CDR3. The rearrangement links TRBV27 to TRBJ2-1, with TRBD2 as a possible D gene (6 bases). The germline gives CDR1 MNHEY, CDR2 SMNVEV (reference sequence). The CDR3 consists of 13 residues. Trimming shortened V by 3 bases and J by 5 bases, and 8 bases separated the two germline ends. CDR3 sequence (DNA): TGTGCCAGCAGTTTTAGCGGTGACAATGAGCAGTTCTTC. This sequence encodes CASSFSGDNEQFF.

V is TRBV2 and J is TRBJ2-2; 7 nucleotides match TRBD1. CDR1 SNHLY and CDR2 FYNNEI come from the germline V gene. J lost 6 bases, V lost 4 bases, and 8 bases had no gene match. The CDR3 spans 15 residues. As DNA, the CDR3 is TGTGCCAGCAGTGGACAGGGCTCAAGGGCCGGGGAGCTGTTTTTT. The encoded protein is CASSGQGSRAGELFF.

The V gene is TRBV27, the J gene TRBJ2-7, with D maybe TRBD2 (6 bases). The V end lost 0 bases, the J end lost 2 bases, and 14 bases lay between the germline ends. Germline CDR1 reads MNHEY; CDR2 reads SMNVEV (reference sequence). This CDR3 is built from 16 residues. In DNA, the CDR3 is TGTGCCAGCAGTTTATCGGAGGAGGGACGCACCTACGAGCAGTACTTC. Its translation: CASSLSEEGRTYEQYF.

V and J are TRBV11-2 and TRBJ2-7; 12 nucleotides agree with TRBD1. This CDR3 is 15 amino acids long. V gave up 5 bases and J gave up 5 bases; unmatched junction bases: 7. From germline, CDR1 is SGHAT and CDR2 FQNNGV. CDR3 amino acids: CASSGRDRGRNEQYF. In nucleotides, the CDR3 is TGTGCCAGCAGCGGACGGGACAGGGGGCGCAACGAGCAGTACTTC.

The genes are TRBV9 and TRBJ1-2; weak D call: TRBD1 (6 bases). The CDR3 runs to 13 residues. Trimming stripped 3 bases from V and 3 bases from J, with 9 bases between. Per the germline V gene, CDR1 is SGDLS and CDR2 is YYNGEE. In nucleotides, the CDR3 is TGTGCCAGCAGCGAGGACAGTGACTATGGCTACACCTTC. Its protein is CASSEDSDYGYTF.

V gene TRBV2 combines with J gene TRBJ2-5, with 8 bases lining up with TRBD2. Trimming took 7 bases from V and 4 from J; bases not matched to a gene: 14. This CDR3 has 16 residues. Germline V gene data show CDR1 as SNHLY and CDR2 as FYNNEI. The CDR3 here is CASMAHPAGVSETQYF. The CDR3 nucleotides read TGTGCCAGCATGGCGCACCCAGCGGGGGTATCAGAGACCCAGTACTTC.

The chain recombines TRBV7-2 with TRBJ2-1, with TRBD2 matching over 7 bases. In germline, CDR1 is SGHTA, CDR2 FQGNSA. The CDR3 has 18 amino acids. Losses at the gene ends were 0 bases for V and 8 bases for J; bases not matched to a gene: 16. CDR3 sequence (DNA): TGTGCCAGCAGCTTAGCATGGAGCGGGCGGGCCGCGGGGGATGAGCAGTTCTTC. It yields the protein CASSLAWSGRAAGDEQFF.

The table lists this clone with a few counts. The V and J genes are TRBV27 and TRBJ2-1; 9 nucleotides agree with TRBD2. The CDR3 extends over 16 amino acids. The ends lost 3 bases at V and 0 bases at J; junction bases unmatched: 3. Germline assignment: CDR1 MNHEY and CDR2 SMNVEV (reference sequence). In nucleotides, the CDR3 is TGTGCCAGCAGTTTTGTGCGGGAGGGCTCCTACAATGAGCAGTTCTTC. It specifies CASSFVREGSYNEQFF.

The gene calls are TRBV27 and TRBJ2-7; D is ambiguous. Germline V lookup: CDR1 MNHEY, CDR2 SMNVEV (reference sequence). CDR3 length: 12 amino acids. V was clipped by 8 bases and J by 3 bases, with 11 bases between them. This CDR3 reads CASGWRVYEQYF. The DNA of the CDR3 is TGTGCCAGCGGGTGGAGAGTCTACGAGCAGTACTTC.

This chain's CDR3 is CASSLAGPNTEAFF. The CDR3 DNA is TGTGCCAGCAGCTTAGCGGGGCCGAACACTGAAGCTTTCTTT. V gene TRBV7-3 combines with J gene TRBJ1-1, with a weak D call TRBD1 (5 bases). V was cut by 2 bases and J by 1 base, with 8 bases left in between. There are 14 residues in the CDR3. Germline V gives CDR1 SGHTA, CDR2 FQGTGA.